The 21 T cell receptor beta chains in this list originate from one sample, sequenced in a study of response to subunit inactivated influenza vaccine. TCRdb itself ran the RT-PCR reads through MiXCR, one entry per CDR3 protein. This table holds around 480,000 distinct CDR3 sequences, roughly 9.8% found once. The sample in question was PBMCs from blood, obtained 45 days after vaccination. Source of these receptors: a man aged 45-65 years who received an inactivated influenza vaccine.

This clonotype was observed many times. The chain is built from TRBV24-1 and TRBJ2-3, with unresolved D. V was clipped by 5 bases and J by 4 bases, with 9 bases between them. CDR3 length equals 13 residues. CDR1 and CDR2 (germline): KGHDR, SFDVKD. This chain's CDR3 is CATSAVRADTQYF. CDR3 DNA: TGTGCCACCAGTGCGGTAAGGGCAGATACGCAGTATTTT.

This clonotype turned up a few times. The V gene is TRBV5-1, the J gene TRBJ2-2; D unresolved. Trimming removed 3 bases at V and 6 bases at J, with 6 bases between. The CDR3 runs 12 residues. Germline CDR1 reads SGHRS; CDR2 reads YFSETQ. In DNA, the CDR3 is TGCGCCAGCAGCTCTTGGGCCGGGGAGCTGTTTTTT. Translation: CASSSWAGELFF.

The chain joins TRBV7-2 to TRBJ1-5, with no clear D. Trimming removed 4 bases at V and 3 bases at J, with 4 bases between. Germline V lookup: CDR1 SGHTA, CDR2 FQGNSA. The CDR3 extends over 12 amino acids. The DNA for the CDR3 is TGTGCCAGCAGCTCTTACAATCAGCCCCAGCATTTT. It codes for CASSSYNQPQHF.

The CDR3 DNA follows: TGCGCCAGCAGTGGAGGGGACAGTGTCTCACCCCTCCACTTT. As protein: CASSGGDSVSPLHF. The chain carries TRBV5-1 and TRBJ1-6, with 7 bases fitting TRBD1. V dropped 5 bases and J dropped 10; count of bases not matched to a gene: 9. The CDR3 sequence is 14 residues long. CDR1 and CDR2 from the germline V gene are SGHRS and YFSETQ.

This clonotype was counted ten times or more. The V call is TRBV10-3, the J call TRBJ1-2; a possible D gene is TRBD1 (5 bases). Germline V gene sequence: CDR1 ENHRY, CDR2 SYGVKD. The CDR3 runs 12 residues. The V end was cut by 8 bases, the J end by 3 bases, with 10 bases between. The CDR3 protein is CAIQIGDYGYTF. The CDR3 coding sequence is TGTGCCATCCAGATAGGGGACTATGGCTACACCTTC.

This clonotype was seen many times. The CDR3 nucleotides read TGTGCCAGCAGTTGGTCTTGGAGGGGGCAGTACTTC. This codes for CASSWSWRGQYF. The chain carries TRBV12-3 or TRBV12-4 and TRBJ2-7; tentatively, D is TRBD2 (6 bases). The CDR3 is 12 amino acids. V was pared by 4 bases and J by 9 bases, with 13 bases between.

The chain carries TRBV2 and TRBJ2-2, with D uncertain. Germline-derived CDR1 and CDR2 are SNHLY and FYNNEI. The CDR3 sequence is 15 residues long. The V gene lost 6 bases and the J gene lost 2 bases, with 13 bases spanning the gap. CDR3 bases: TGTGCCAGCAGCCTGACCCAACTTAACACCGGGGAGCTGTTTTTT. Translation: CASSLTQLNTGELFF.

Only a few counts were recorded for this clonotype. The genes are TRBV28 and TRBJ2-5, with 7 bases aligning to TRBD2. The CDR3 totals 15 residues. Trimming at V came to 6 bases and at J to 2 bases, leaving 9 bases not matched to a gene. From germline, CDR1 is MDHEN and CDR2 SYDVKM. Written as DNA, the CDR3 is TGTGCCAGCAGGCAGCGGGGAGGGACTCAAGAGACCCAGTACTTC. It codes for CASRQRGGTQETQYF.

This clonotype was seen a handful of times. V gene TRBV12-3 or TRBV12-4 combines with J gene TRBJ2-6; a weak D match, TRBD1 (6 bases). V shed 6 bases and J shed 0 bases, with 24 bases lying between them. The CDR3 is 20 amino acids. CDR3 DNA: TGTGCCAGCAGCGGGATCCCCGGGACACTTATCGTCTCTGGGGCCAACGTCCTGACTTTC. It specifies CASSGIPGTLIVSGANVLTF.

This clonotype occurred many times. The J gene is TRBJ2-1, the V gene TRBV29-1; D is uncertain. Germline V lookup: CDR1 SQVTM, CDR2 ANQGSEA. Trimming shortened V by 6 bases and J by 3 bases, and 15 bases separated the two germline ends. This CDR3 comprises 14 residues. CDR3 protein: CSVQRKFHYNEQFF. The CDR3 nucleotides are TGCAGCGTCCAAAGGAAGTTCCACTACAATGAGCAGTTCTTC.

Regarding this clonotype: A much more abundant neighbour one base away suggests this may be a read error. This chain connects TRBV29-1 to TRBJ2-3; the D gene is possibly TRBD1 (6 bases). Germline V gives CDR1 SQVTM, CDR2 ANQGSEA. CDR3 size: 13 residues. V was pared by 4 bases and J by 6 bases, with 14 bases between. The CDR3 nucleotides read TGCAGCGTTGTACCGGGACAAAACGATACGCAGTATTTT. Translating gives CSVVPGQNDTQYF.

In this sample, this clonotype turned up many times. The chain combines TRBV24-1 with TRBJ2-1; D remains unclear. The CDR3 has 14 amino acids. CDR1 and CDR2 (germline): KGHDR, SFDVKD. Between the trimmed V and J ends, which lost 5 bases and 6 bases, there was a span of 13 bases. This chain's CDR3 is CATSAPVGFNEQFF. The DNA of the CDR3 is TGTGCCACCAGTGCCCCAGTCGGGTTCAATGAGCAGTTCTTC.

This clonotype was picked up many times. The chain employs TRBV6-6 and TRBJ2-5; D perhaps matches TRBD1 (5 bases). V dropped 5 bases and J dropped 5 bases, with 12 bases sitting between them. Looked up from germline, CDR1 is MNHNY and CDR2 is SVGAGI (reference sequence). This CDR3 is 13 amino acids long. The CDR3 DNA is TGTGCCAGCAGTAGGGGTATCGGGGAGACCCAGTACTTC. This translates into CASSRGIGETQYF.

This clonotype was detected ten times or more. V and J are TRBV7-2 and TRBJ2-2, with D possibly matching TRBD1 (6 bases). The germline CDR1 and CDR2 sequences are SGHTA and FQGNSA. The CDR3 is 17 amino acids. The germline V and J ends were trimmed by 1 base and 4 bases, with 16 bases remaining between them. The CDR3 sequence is CASSLVWTERGTGELFF. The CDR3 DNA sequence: TGTGCCAGCAGCTTAGTTTGGACAGAAAGGGGCACCGGGGAGCTGTTTTTT. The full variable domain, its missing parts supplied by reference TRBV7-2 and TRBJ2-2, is GAGVSQSPSNKVTEKGKDVELRCDPISGHTALYWYRQSLGQGLEFLIYFQGNSAPDKSGLPSDRFSAERTGGSVSTLTIQRTQQEDSAVYLCASSLVWTERGTGELFFGEGSRLTVL.

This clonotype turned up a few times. CDR3 loop: CASSSGRPTGYTF. The CDR3 region has the DNA TGTGCCAGCAGCTCCGGGAGGCCAACTGGCTACACCTTC. The rearrangement uses TRBV12-3 or TRBV12-4 and TRBJ1-2, with D hard to call. This CDR3 has 13 residues. V was pared by 6 bases and J by 7 bases, with 15 bases between.

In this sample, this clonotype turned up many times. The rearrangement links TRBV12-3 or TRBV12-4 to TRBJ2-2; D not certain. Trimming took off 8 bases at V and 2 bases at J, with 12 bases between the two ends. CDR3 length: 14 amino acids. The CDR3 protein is CASSLQPNTGELFF. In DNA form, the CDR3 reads TGTGCCAGCTCTCTGCAACCCAACACCGGGGAGCTGTTTTTT.

The CDR3 bases are TGCAGTGCTAGTTCTATCGGACAGGGGTCCTACGAGCAGTACTTC. It encodes CSASSIGQGSYEQYF. The V and J genes are TRBV20-1 and TRBJ2-7, with 9 bases lining up with TRBD1. The CDR3 loop spans 15 amino acids. The germline V gene has CDR1 DFQATT and CDR2 SNEGSKA (reference sequence). J gave up 1 base and V 3 bases, and 7 bases lay outside the gene matches.

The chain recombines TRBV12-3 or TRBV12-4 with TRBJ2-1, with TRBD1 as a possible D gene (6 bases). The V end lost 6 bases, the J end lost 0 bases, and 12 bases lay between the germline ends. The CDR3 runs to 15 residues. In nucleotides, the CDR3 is TGTGCCAGCAGGAGAAAGGGGGACTCCTACAATGAGCAGTTCTTC. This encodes CASRRKGDSYNEQFF.

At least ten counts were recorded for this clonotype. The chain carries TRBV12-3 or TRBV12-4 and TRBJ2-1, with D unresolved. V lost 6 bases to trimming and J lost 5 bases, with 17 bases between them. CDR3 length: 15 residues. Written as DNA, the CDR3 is TGTGCCAGCAGCCCTTCTAGAGAGGTCCACAATGAGCAGTTCTTC. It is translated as CASSPSREVHNEQFF.

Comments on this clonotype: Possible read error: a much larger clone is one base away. The CDR3 coding sequence is TGTGCCAGCAGCCCCAGGACAGGGGCACAAGAGACCCAGTTCTTC. It yields the protein CASSPRTGAQETQFF. V is TRBV5-5 and J is TRBJ2-5, with 9 bases identical to TRBD1. The last part of the DNA fits TRBJ2-1 better; the J call may be wrong. Germline V CDR1 and CDR2: SGHKS, YYEKEE (reference sequence). CDR3 size: 15 residues.

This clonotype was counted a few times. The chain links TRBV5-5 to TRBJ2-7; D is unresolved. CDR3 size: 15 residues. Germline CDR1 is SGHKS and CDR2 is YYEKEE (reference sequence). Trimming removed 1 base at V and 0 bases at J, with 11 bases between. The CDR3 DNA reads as TGTGCCAGCAGCTTGTTCTGGGAAGACTCCTACGAGCAGTACTTC. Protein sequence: CASSLFWEDSYEQYF.